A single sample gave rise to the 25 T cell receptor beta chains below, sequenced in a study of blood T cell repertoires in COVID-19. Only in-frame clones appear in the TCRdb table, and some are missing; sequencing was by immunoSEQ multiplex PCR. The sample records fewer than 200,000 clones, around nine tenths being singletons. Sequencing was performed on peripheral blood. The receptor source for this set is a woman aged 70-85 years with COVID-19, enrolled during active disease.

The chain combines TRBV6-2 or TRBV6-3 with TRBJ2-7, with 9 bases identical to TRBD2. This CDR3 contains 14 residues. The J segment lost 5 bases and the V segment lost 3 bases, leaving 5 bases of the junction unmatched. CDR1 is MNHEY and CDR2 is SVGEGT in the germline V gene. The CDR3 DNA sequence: TGTGCCAGCAGTTATAGCGGGAGTCCACACGAGCAGTACTTC. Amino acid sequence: CASSYSGSPHEQYF.

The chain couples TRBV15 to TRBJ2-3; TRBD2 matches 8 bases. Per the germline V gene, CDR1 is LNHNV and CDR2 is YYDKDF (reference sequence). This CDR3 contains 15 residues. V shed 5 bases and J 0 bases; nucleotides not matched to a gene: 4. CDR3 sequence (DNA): TGTGCCACCAGCTCAGCGGGAGTAAGCACAGATACGCAGTATTTT. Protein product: CATSSAGVSTDTQYF.

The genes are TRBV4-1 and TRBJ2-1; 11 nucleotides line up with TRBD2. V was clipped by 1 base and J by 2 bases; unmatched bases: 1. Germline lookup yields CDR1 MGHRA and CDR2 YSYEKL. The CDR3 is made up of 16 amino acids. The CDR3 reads CASSQVGLAAYNEQFF. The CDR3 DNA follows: TGCGCCAGCAGCCAAGTGGGACTAGCGGCCTACAATGAGCAGTTCTTC.

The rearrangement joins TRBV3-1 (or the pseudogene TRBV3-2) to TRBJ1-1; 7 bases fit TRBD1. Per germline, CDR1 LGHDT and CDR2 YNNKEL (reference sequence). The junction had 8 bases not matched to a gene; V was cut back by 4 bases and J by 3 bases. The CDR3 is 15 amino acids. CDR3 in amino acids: CASSPYRGRYTEAFF. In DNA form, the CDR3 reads TGTGCCAGCAGCCCCTACAGGGGTCGGTACACTGAAGCTTTCTTT.

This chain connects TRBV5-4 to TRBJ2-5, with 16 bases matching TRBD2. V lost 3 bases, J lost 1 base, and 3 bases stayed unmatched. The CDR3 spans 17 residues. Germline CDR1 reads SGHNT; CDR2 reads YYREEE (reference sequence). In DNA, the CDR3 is TGTGCCAGCAGCTCCGGGACTAGCGGGAGGGTCCAAGAGACCCAGTACTTC. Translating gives CASSSGTSGRVQETQYF.

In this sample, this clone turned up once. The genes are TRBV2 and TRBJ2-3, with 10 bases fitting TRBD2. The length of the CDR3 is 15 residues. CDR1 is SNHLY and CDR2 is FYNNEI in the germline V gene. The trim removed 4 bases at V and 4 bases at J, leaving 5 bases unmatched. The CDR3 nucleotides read TGTGCCAGCAGTGCGCTAGCGGGAGCCCCAGATACGCAGTATTTT. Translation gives CASSALAGAPDTQYF.

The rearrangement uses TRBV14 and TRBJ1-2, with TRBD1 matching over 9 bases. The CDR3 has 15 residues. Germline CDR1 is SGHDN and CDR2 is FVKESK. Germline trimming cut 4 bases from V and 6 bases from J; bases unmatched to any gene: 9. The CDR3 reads CASSLRTGGSDGYTF. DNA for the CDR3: TGTGCCAGCAGCCTACGAACAGGGGGCAGCGATGGCTACACCTTC.

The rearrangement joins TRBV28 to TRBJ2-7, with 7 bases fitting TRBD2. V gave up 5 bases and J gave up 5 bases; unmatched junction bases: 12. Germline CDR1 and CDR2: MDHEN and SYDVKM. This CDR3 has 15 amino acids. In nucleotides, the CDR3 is TGTGCCAGCAGTCCGAGTTCAGCGGGGAACGACGAGCAGTACTTC. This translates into CASSPSSAGNDEQYF.

The DNA of the CDR3 is TGTGCCAGCAGCTTGGTTGGGCCCCGAAACACCATATATTTT. Residues: CASSLVGPRNTIYF. This chain links TRBV11-2 with TRBJ1-3; D unresolved. This CDR3 contains 14 residues. Between the trimmed V and J ends, which lost 3 bases and 5 bases, there was a span of 11 bases. Germline assignment: CDR1 SGHAT and CDR2 FQNNGV. The full variable domain, its missing parts supplied by reference TRBV11-2 and TRBJ1-3, is EAGVAQSPRYKIIEKRQSVAFWCNPISGHATLYWYQQILGQGPKLLIQFQNNGVVDDSQLPKDRFSAERLKGVDSTLKIQPAKLEDSAVYLCASSLVGPRNTIYFGEGSWLTVV.

This CDR3 is CASSLTGGGWNQPQHF. The CDR3 DNA is TGTGCCAGCAGTTTAACAGGGGGCGGTTGGAACCAGCCCCAGCATTTT. This chain uses TRBV6-2 or TRBV6-3 with TRBJ1-5; 9 nucleotides line up with TRBD1. Losses at the gene ends were 4 bases for V and 7 bases for J; bases not matched to a gene: 11. CDR1 is MNHEY and CDR2 is SVGEGT in the germline V gene. The CDR3 loop spans 16 amino acids.

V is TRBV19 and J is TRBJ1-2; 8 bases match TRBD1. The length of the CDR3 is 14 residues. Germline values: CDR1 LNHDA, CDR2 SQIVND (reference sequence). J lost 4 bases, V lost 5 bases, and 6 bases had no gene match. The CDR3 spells CASSGQGTVYGYTF. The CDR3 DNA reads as TGTGCCAGTAGTGGACAGGGCACGGTCTATGGCTACACCTTC.

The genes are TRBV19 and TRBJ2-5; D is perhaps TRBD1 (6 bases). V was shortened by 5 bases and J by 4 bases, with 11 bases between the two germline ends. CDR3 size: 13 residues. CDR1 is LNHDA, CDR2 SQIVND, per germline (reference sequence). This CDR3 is CASSGLGGETQYF. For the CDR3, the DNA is TGTGCCAGTAGTGGTCTAGGGGGAGAGACCCAGTACTTC.

In nucleotides, the CDR3 is TGTGCCAGCAGTATCACTAGCGGGTTCTACGAGCAGTACTTC. Translation: CASSITSGFYEQYF. This chain joins TRBV6-5 and TRBJ2-7, with 9 nucleotides matching TRBD2. Germline V CDR1 and CDR2: MNHEY, SVGAGI. V lost 5 bases to trimming and J lost 3 bases; unmatched junction nucleotides: 5. CDR3 length: 14 amino acids.

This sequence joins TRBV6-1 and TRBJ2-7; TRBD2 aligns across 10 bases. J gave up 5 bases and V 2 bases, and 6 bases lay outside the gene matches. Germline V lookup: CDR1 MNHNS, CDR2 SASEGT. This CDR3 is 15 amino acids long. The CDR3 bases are TGTGCCAGCAGTGAAAGGGCTAGCGGGAGTCACGAGCAGTACTTC. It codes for CASSERASGSHEQYF.

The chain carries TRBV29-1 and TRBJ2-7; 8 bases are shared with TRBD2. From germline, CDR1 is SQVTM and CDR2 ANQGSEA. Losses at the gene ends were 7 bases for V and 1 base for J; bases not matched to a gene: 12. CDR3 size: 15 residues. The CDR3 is CSAIDGRGPSYEQYF. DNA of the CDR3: TGCAGCGCCATAGACGGGAGGGGTCCTTCCTACGAGCAGTACTTC.

The CDR3 protein is CASSQASGNTIYF. CDR3 coding DNA: TGCGCCAGCAGCCAGGCCTCTGGAAACACCATATATTTT. The V call is TRBV4-3, the J call TRBJ1-3; D is uncertain. Per germline, CDR1 LGHNA and CDR2 YSLEER. This CDR3 is built from 13 residues. The V end was cut by 3 bases, the J end by 0 bases, with 3 bases between.

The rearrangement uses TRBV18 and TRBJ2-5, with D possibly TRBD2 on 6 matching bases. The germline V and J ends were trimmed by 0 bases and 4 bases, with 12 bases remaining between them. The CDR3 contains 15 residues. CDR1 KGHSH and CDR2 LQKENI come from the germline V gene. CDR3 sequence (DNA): TGTGCCAGCTCACCACCGACTAGTGTCGGAGAGACCCAGTACTTC. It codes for CASSPPTSVGETQYF.

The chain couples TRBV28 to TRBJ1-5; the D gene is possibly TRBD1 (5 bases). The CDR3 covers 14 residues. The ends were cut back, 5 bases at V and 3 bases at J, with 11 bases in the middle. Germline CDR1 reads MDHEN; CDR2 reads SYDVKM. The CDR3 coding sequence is TGTGCCAGCAGTCAGGGAGGGGACAATCAGCCCCAGCATTTT. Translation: CASSQGGDNQPQHF.

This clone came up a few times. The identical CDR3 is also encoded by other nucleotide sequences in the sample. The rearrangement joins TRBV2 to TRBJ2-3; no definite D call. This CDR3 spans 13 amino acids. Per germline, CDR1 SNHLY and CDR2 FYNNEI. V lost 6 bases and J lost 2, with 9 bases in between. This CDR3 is CASSGSFTDTQYF. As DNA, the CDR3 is TGTGCCAGCAGCGGTTCCTTCACAGATACGCAGTATTTT.

In nucleotides, the CDR3 is TGTGCCAGCAGCTTAGGGTCCACCTTCGGGGAGACCCAGTACTTC. It yields the protein CASSLGSTFGETQYF. The V and J genes are TRBV7-2 and TRBJ2-5; no definite D call. This CDR3 has 15 residues. The V end was cut by 1 base, the J end by 5 bases, with 14 bases between. Germline V gene lookup returns CDR1 SGHTA and CDR2 FQGNSA.

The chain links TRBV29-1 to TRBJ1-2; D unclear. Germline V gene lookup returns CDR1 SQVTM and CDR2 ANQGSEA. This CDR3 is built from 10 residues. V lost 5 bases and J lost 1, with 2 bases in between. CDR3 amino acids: CSVHNYGYTF. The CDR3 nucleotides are TGCAGCGTTCATAACTATGGCTACACCTTC.

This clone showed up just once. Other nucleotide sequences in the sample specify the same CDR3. CDR3 bases: TGCGCCAGCAGCTTGGCAGGGTATGGCTACACCTTC. Its translation: CASSLAGYGYTF. The chain joins TRBV5-1 to TRBJ1-2, with D possibly TRBD1 on 5 matching bases. Trimming removed 0 bases at V and 5 bases at J, with 5 bases between. The CDR3 runs to 12 residues. Germline V gives CDR1 SGHRS, CDR2 YFSETQ.

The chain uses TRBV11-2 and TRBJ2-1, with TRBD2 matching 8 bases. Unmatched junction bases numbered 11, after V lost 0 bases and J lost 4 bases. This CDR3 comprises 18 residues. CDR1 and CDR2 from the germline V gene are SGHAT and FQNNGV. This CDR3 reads CASSLDGAGGPGYNEQFF. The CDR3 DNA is TGTGCCAGCAGCTTAGATGGGGCGGGAGGTCCGGGGTACAATGAGCAGTTCTTC.

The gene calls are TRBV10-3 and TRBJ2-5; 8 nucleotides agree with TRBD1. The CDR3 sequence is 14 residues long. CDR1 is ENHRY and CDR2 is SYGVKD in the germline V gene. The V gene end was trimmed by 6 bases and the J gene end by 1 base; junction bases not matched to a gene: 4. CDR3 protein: CAIRDRGLQETQYF. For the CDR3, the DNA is TGTGCCATCAGAGACAGGGGCCTCCAAGAGACCCAGTACTTC.

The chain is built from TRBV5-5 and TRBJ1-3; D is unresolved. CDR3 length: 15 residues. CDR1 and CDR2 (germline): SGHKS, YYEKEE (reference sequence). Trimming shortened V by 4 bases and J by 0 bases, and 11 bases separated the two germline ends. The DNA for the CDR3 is TGTGCCAGCAGCCCCATGCAGATCTCTGGAAACACCATATATTTT. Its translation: CASSPMQISGNTIYF. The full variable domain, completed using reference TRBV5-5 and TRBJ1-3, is DAGVTQSPTHLIKTRGQQVTLRCSPISGHKSVSWYQQVLGQGPQFIFQYYEKEERGRGNFPDRFSARQFPNYSSELNVNALLLGDSALYLCASSPMQISGNTIYFGEGSWLTVV.